A selection of T cell receptor beta chains follows, all from one sample in a study of blood T cell repertoires in COVID-19. TCRdb keeps only in-frame clones here, not all; method: immunoSEQ multiplex PCR. The data contain about 260,000 clones, about 87% of them singletons. Material for sequencing was PBMCs or T cells enriched from blood (not recorded which). Receptors were obtained from a woman aged 50 to 60 who had recovered from COVID-19. Both conserved end residues are part of each CDR3. D genes are given only for firm matches. Some rows mark clone size as missing; the rest say once, few, many or name a class of expanded clone.

abundance: few; v_gene: TRBV7-2; d_gene: TRBD2; j_gene: TRBJ2-7; CDR3aa: CASSHGLAGAEQYF; CDR3nt: TGTGCCAGCAGCCATGGACTAGCGGGAGCCGAGCAGTACTTC
abundance: -; v_gene: TRBV28; d_gene: -; j_gene: TRBJ1-2; CDR3aa: CATSRGYGYTF; CDR3nt: TGTGCCACCTCCCGCGGCTATGGCTACACCTTC
abundance: -; v_gene: TRBV18; d_gene: -; j_gene: TRBJ1-4; CDR3aa: CASSPRPSGTNEKLFF; CDR3nt: TGTGCCAGCTCACCACGGCCGTCAGGGACTAATGAAAAACTGTTTTTT
abundance: -; v_gene: TRBV28; d_gene: -; j_gene: TRBJ2-7; CDR3aa: CASTGGSYEQYF; CDR3nt: TGTGCCAGCACCGGAGGTAGCTACGAGCAGTACTTC
abundance: -; v_gene: TRBV3-1/TRBV3-2; d_gene: TRBD1; j_gene: TRBJ1-1; CDR3aa: CASSQPRTGPNTEAFF; CDR3nt: TGTGCCAGCAGCCAACCCCGGACAGGGCCTAACACTGAAGCTTTCTTT
abundance: -; v_gene: TRBV9; d_gene: -; j_gene: TRBJ2-1; CDR3aa: CASSVGGTEYNEQFF; CDR3nt: TGTGCCAGCAGCGTGGGCGGGACCGAGTACAATGAGCAGTTCTTC
abundance: -; v_gene: TRBV7-6; d_gene: TRBD2; j_gene: TRBJ2-7; CDR3aa: CASSLWTSGSQQYF; CDR3nt: TGTGCCAGCAGCCTTTGGACTAGCGGGAGCCAGCAGTACTTC
abundance: -; v_gene: TRBV3-1/TRBV3-2; d_gene: TRBD1; j_gene: TRBJ1-1; CDR3aa: CASSQVGTAALNTEAFF; CDR3nt: TGTGCCAGCAGCCAAGTGGGGACAGCGGCCTTGAACACTGAAGCTTTCTTT
abundance: -; v_gene: TRBV24-1; d_gene: -; j_gene: TRBJ2-1; CDR3aa: CATSDLPAGSGEQFF; CDR3nt: TGTGCCACCAGTGATTTGCCCGCGGGATCAGGGGAGCAGTTCTTC
abundance: -; v_gene: TRBV6-2/TRBV6-3; d_gene: TRBD2; j_gene: TRBJ2-7; CDR3aa: CASSSSGRSSYEQYF; CDR3nt: TGTGCCAGCAGTTCGAGCGGGAGGAGCTCCTACGAGCAGTACTTC
abundance: -; v_gene: TRBV2; d_gene: -; j_gene: TRBJ2-5; CDR3aa: CASSEKTVQYF; CDR3nt: TGTGCCAGCAGTGAAAAAACAGTTCAGTACTTC
abundance: -; v_gene: TRBV6-2/TRBV6-3; d_gene: -; j_gene: TRBJ1-5; CDR3aa: CASSLYGGREPQHF; CDR3nt: TGTGCCAGCAGTTTATACGGGGGTCGGGAGCCCCAGCATTTT
abundance: -; v_gene: TRBV5-1; d_gene: -; j_gene: TRBJ1-1; CDR3aa: CASSPQTGNTEAFF; CDR3nt: TGCGCCAGCAGCCCGCAAACCGGGAACACTGAAGCTTTCTTT
abundance: -; v_gene: TRBV7-2; d_gene: TRBD2; j_gene: TRBJ2-1; CDR3aa: CASTKGGLAGGHNEQFF; CDR3nt: TGTGCCAGCACCAAGGGGGGGTTAGCGGGAGGTCACAATGAGCAGTTCTTC
abundance: -; v_gene: TRBV5-6; d_gene: -; j_gene: TRBJ2-3; CDR3aa: CASSFWTVDTQYF; CDR3nt: TGTGCCAGCAGCTTTTGGACAGTGGATACGCAGTATTTT
abundance: -; v_gene: TRBV9; d_gene: TRBD1; j_gene: TRBJ1-2; CDR3aa: CASSGGVDRTPYGYTF; CDR3nt: TGTGCCAGCAGCGGAGGGGTGGACAGGACGCCCTATGGCTACACCTTC
abundance: -; v_gene: TRBV5-4; d_gene: TRBD2; j_gene: TRBJ2-7; CDR3aa: CASSPGLAAPGQYF; CDR3nt: TGTGCCAGCAGCCCGGGACTAGCGGCCCCCGGGCAGTACTTC
abundance: -; v_gene: TRBV28; d_gene: -; j_gene: TRBJ2-5; CDR3aa: CASSLPAGYQTQYF; CDR3nt: TGTGCCAGCAGTTTGCCCGCAGGGTATCAGACCCAGTACTTC
abundance: -; v_gene: TRBV27; d_gene: -; j_gene: TRBJ2-7; CDR3aa: CASSPRTESYEQYF; CDR3nt: TGTGCCAGCAGTCCCCGGACAGAGTCCTACGAGCAGTACTTC
abundance: -; v_gene: TRBV19; d_gene: -; j_gene: TRBJ2-7; CDR3aa: CASSYREYEQYF; CDR3nt: TGTGCCAGTAGTTACCGGGAATACGAGCAGTACTTC
abundance: -; v_gene: TRBV4-1; d_gene: -; j_gene: TRBJ2-7; CDR3aa: CASSRGASDSYEQYF; CDR3nt: TGCGCCAGCAGCCGCGGCGCTAGCGATTCCTACGAGCAGTACTTC
abundance: -; v_gene: TRBV5-8; d_gene: -; j_gene: TRBJ2-1; CDR3aa: CASSLVSGVIRYNEQFF; CDR3nt: TGTGCCAGCAGCTTGGTGTCGGGGGTAATAAGGTACAATGAGCAGTTCTTC
abundance: -; v_gene: TRBV5-1; d_gene: TRBD1; j_gene: TRBJ2-7; CDR3aa: CASSPGTAQPYEQYF; CDR3nt: TGCGCCAGCAGCCCTGGGACAGCCCAGCCCTACGAGCAGTACTTC
abundance: -; v_gene: TRBV5-1; d_gene: TRBD1; j_gene: TRBJ2-2; CDR3aa: CASSPGQGATGELFF; CDR3nt: TGCGCCAGCAGCCCGGGACAGGGGGCCACCGGGGAGCTGTTTTTT
abundance: many; v_gene: TRBV10-2; d_gene: -; j_gene: TRBJ1-3; CDR3aa: CASSEFFIGVGSGNTIYF; CDR3nt: TGCGCCAGCAGTGAATTCTTTATCGGGGTGGGTTCTGGAAACACCATATATTTT
abundance: once; v_gene: TRBV6-2/TRBV6-3; d_gene: -; j_gene: TRBJ1-3; CDR3aa: CASSYSGASSGNTIYF; CDR3nt: TGTGCCAGCAGTTACTCGGGCGCGAGCTCTGGAAACACCATATATTTT
abundance: once; v_gene: TRBV4-2; d_gene: TRBD1; j_gene: TRBJ1-1; CDR3aa: CASSPTGEKAFF; CDR3nt: TGTGCCAGCAGCCCGACAGGGGAGAAAGCTTTCTTT
abundance: -; v_gene: TRBV28; d_gene: -; j_gene: TRBJ1-1; CDR3aa: CASTKGSGNTEAFF; CDR3nt: TGTGCCAGCACAAAAGGTTCGGGGAACACTGAAGCTTTCTTT
abundance: once; v_gene: TRBV19; d_gene: -; j_gene: TRBJ2-1; CDR3aa: CASSSINEQFF; CDR3nt: TGTGCCAGTAGTTCCATCAATGAGCAGTTCTTC
abundance: -; v_gene: TRBV3-1/TRBV3-2; d_gene: -; j_gene: TRBJ1-5; CDR3aa: CASSQTISGPQHF; CDR3nt: TGTGCCAGCAGCCAAACCATATCGGGGCCCCAGCATTTT
abundance: -; v_gene: TRBV4-1; d_gene: TRBD1; j_gene: TRBJ1-3; CDR3aa: CASSRGTGAGNTIYF; CDR3nt: TGCGCCAGCAGCCGCGGGACAGGGGCTGGAAACACCATATATTTT
abundance: -; v_gene: TRBV4-1; d_gene: TRBD1; j_gene: TRBJ2-3; CDR3aa: CASSQGLRGLKDTQYF; CDR3nt: TGCGCCAGCAGCCAAGGCCTCAGGGGGCTGAAAGATACGCAGTATTTT
abundance: few; v_gene: TRBV29-1; d_gene: -; j_gene: TRBJ1-4; CDR3aa: CSVRMGTATNEKLFF; CDR3nt: TGCAGCGTTCGAATGGGGACTGCAACTAATGAAAAACTGTTTTTT
abundance: -; v_gene: TRBV27; d_gene: TRBD1; j_gene: TRBJ2-1; CDR3aa: CASTTGTDYNEQFF; CDR3nt: TGTGCCAGCACCACCGGGACAGACTACAATGAGCAGTTCTTC
abundance: -; v_gene: TRBV7-2; d_gene: -; j_gene: TRBJ2-1; CDR3aa: CASRPSVTYNEQFF; CDR3nt: TGTGCCAGCAGGCCTAGCGTTACCTACAATGAGCAGTTCTTC
abundance: -; v_gene: TRBV5-4; d_gene: TRBD2; j_gene: TRBJ2-5; CDR3aa: CASSLSGIETQYF; CDR3nt: TGTGCCAGCAGCCTTAGCGGGATCGAGACCCAGTACTTC
abundance: once; v_gene: TRBV6-5; d_gene: -; j_gene: TRBJ1-1; CDR3aa: CASSKNTGNTEAFF; CDR3nt: TGTGCCAGCAGCAAAAACACAGGGAACACTGAAGCTTTCTTT
abundance: -; v_gene: TRBV6-1; d_gene: TRBD2; j_gene: TRBJ2-2; CDR3aa: CASSARTSGWVLANTGELFF; CDR3nt: TGTGCCAGCAGTGCAAGGACTAGCGGGTGGGTCCTGGCGAACACCGGGGAGCTGTTTTTT
abundance: -; v_gene: TRBV5-1; d_gene: TRBD2; j_gene: TRBJ2-1; CDR3aa: CASSPGLAGIVEQFF; CDR3nt: TGCGCCAGCAGCCCGGGACTAGCGGGGATAGTTGAGCAGTTCTTC
abundance: -; v_gene: TRBV5-5; d_gene: -; j_gene: TRBJ1-1; CDR3aa: CASSFAGNTEAFF; CDR3nt: TGTGCCAGCAGCTTCGCAGGGAACACTGAAGCTTTCTTT
abundance: -; v_gene: TRBV19; d_gene: TRBD1; j_gene: TRBJ2-5; CDR3aa: CASSPRDRETQYF; CDR3nt: TGTGCCAGTAGTCCCCGGGACAGAGAGACCCAGTACTTC
abundance: -; v_gene: TRBV2; d_gene: -; j_gene: TRBJ2-1; CDR3aa: CASGTYNEQFF; CDR3nt: TGTGCCAGCGGGACTTACAATGAGCAGTTCTTC
abundance: -; v_gene: TRBV4-2; d_gene: TRBD2; j_gene: TRBJ2-2; CDR3aa: CASSLASGTPTGELFF; CDR3nt: TGTGCCAGCAGCCTAGCTAGCGGGACCCCCACCGGGGAGCTGTTTTTT
abundance: few; v_gene: TRBV28; d_gene: -; j_gene: TRBJ2-7; CDR3aa: CASSLFGPRGLGQYF; CDR3nt: TGTGCCAGCAGTTTATTTGGCCCTAGGGGATTAGGGCAGTACTTC
abundance: -; v_gene: TRBV30; d_gene: TRBD2; j_gene: TRBJ2-1; CDR3aa: CASRLAAYNEQFF; CDR3nt: TGTGCCTCTAGACTAGCGGCCTACAATGAGCAGTTCTTC
abundance: -; v_gene: TRBV7-2; d_gene: TRBD1; j_gene: TRBJ2-7; CDR3aa: CASSARQGAYEQYF; CDR3nt: TGTGCCAGCAGCGCCAGACAGGGCGCCTACGAGCAGTACTTC
abundance: -; v_gene: TRBV18; d_gene: -; j_gene: TRBJ1-1; CDR3aa: CASSPIQGSGAFF; CDR3nt: TGTGCCAGCTCACCTATCCAGGGGAGTGGAGCTTTCTTT
abundance: -; v_gene: TRBV5-4; d_gene: -; j_gene: TRBJ2-1; CDR3aa: CASRTTTGSSYNEQFF; CDR3nt: TGTGCCAGCAGGACGACCACAGGAAGCTCCTACAATGAGCAGTTCTTC
abundance: -; v_gene: TRBV3-1/TRBV3-2; d_gene: TRBD2; j_gene: TRBJ2-2; CDR3aa: CASSLSGRISGELFF; CDR3nt: TGTGCCAGCAGCTTAAGCGGGAGGATTTCCGGGGAGCTGTTTTTT
abundance: -; v_gene: TRBV19; d_gene: -; j_gene: TRBJ1-2; CDR3aa: CASRAQGGYTF; CDR3nt: TGTGCCAGTAGGGCCCAGGGGGGCTACACCTTC
abundance: few; v_gene: TRBV28; d_gene: TRBD1; j_gene: TRBJ1-2; CDR3aa: CASSFSGTGTYGYTF; CDR3nt: TGTGCCAGCAGTTTTTCCGGGACAGGGACGTACGGCTACACCTTC
abundance: -; v_gene: TRBV7-8; d_gene: -; j_gene: TRBJ2-3; CDR3aa: CASSFNSGSGTTTDTQYF; CDR3nt: TGTGCCAGCAGCTTCAACAGTGGTAGCGGAACCACCACAGATACGCAGTATTTT
abundance: -; v_gene: TRBV28; d_gene: TRBD2; j_gene: TRBJ2-7; CDR3aa: CASSGAGPTRSQYF; CDR3nt: TGTGCCAGCAGTGGAGCGGGACCAACACGCTCGCAGTACTTC